This T cell receptor beta chain was sequenced for a study of beta chain features in type 1 diabetes. Background on the study: Cells sorted and examined across all samples totaled 90 million to 120 million. Regarding the study as a whole: Healthy donors had naive, central memory and Treg TCRB repertoires that appeared less similar than those seen among patients. Insertion counts at VDJ junctions were lower in type 1 diabetes patients, who also showed more deletions there. Moderate yet significant TCRB CDR3 shortening was seen in Type 1 diabetes patients in all four CD4+ subsets.

This CDR3 has 15 residues. Germline V lookup: CDR1 SEHNR, CDR2 FQNEAQ (reference sequence). J gave up 3 bases and V 2 bases, and 5 bases lay outside the gene matches. A remark on this clone: Its antigen is still unknown.

Expressed TCRB transcripts were sequenced, since all the RNA that had been isolated was reverse transcribed. Samples of naive, central memory and regulatory T cells yielded a mean of around 3.8 million reads. Sequenced by immunoSEQ multiplex PCR; TCRdb stores in-frame clones only, minus some. The sample consists of approximately 730,000 clones, roughly 13% of them appearing once. Sample: naive CD4+ T cells from blood. The clonotype originates from a man between 18 and 29 years old with type 1 diabetes. The chain couples TRBV7-9 to TRBJ1-1; 8 positions match TRBD1. CDR3 amino acids: CASSLSTGGHTEAFF. DNA for the CDR3: TGTGCCAGCAGCTTAAGCACAGGGGGTCACACTGAAGCTTTCTTT.